The following is a T cell receptor (beta chain) sequence with its context. Antigen: not known. These data belong to a study of T cell repertoires in aging, cancer and after chemotherapy. Study-wide results and limits: Healthy donors lost TCR diversity with age mainly through richness, cancer patients through richness and evenness. Across the chemotherapy interval, each cancer cohort showed higher median generation probability, suggesting thymic rebound.

The template was genomic DNA from peripheral blood, not RNA. Multiplex touch-down PCR with TRB-A/B primers amplified rearranged V-D-J TRB sequences. A single record per CDR3 protein comes from TCRdb applying MiXCR to the multiplex PCR reads. The sample yields about 8,000 distinct CDR3 sequences, roughly 53% seen once. Germline lookup yields CDR1 SGHKS and CDR2 YYEKEE (reference sequence). V lost 3 bases and J lost 0, with 12 bases in between. This CDR3 spans 15 amino acids. Sequenced material: blood. The rearrangement uses TRBV5-5 and TRBJ2-5; possibly TRBD1 for D (5 bases). The receptor comes from a human donor in good health. CDR3 in DNA: TGTGCCAGCAGCTCTCCTCAGGGTTACCAAGAGACCCAGTACTTC. Encoded protein: CASSSPQGYQETQYF.